This T cell receptor (beta chain) was documented in a study of PD-L1 blockade in urothelial cancer. For the study at large: Patients started atezolizumab at some point between 2012 and 2014, 1,200 mg intravenously every 3 weeks. Median T cell yield per blood sample was some 140,000 cells.

TCRdb's copy holds only in-frame clones and misses some; the assay was immunoSEQ multiplex PCR. The data contain roughly 45,000 clones, roughly 85% of them seen just once; the ten biggest clones take up about 8%. About this clone: Its specificity is unknown.

Per-patient samples, pretreatment and on-treatment, numbered 1 to 8. Broader study findings: A pretreatment blood TCR clonality that fell below the median predicted better progression-free and overall survival.

This TCR was recovered from a man aged 55-75 years with urothelial cancer. The source material was PBMCs, sampled around atezolizumab (anti-PD-L1) treatment.

This CDR3 reads CASSGLRVMNTEAFF. As DNA, the CDR3 is TGTGCCAGCAGTGGACTCAGGGTTATGAACACTGAAGCTTTCTTT. V usage is TRBV6-4 and J usage is TRBJ1-1; D is perhaps TRBD1 (5 bases). The germline V gene encodes CDR1 MRHNA and CDR2 SNTAGT. CDR3 length equals 15 residues. The V end lost 4 bases, the J end lost 0 bases, and 12 bases lay between the germline ends.